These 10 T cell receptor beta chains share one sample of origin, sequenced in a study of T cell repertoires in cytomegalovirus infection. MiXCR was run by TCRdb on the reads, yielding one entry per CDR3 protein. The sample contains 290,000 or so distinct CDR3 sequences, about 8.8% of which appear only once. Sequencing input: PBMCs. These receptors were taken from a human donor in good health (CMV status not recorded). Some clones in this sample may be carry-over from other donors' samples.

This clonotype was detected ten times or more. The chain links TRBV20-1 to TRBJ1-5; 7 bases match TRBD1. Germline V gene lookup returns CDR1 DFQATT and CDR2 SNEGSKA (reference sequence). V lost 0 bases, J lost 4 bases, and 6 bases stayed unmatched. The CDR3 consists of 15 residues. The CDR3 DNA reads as TGCAGTGCTAGAGATCCAGGGGGGAAGAATCAGCCCCAGCATTTT. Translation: CSARDPGGKNQPQHF.

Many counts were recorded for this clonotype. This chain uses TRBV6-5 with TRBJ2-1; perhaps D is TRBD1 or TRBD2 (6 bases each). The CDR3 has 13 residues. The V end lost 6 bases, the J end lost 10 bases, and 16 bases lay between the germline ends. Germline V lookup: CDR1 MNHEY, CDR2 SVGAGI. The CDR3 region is CASRPGGRDEQFF. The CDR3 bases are TGTGCCAGCAGACCCGGGGGCAGGGACGAGCAGTTCTTC.

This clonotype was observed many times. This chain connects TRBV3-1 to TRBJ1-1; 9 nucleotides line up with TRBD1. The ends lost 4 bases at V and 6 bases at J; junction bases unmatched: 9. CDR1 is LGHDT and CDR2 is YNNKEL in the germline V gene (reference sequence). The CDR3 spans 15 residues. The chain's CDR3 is CASSRRGTGSAEAFF. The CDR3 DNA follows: TGTGCCAGCAGCCGCCGAGGGACAGGGAGCGCTGAAGCTTTCTTT.

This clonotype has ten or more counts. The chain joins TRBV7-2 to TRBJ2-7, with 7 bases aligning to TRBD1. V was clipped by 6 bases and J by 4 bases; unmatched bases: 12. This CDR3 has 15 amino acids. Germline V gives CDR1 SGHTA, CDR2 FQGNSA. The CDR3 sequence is CASSISGTDLYEQYV. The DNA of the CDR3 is TGTGCCAGCAGTATCAGTGGGACAGACCTATACGAGCAGTACGTC.

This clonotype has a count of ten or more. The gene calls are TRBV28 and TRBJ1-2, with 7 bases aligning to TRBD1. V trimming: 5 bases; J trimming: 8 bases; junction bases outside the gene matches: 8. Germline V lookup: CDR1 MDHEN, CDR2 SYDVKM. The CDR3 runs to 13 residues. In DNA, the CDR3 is TGTGCCAGCAGTCTGCAAACAGGGGTCGGCTACACCTTC. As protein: CASSLQTGVGYTF.

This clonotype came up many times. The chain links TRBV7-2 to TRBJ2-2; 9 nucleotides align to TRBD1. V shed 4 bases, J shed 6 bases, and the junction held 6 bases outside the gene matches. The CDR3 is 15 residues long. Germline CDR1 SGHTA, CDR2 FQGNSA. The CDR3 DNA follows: TGTGCCAGCAGCTCCCAACAGGGGGCCGCCGGGGAGCTGTTTTTT. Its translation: CASSSQQGAAGELFF.

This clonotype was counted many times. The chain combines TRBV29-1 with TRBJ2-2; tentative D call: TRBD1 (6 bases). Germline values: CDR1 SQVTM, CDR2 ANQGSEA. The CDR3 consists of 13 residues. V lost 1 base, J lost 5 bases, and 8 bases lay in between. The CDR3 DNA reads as TGCAGCGTTGAAGCTACAGGGACCGGGGAGCTGTTTTTT. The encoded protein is CSVEATGTGELFF.

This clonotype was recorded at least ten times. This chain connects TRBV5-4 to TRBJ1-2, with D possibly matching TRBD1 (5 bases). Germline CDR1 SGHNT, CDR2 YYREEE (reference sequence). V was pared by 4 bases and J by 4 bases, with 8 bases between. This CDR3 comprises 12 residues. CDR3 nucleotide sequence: TGTGCCAGCAGCACTGACAGCTATGGCTACACCTTC. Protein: CASSTDSYGYTF. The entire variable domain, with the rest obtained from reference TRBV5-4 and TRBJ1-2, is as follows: ETGVTQSPTHLIKTRGQQVTLRCSSQSGHNTVSWYQQALGQGPQFIFQYYREEENGRGNFPPRFSGLQFPNYSSELNVNALELDDSALYLCASSTDSYGYTFGSGTRLTVV.

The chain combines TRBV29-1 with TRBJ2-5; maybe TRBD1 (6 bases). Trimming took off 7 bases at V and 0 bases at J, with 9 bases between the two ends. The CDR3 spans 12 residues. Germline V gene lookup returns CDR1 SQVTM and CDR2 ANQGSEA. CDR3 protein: CSAQGNQETQYF. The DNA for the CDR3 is TGCAGCGCACAGGGCAACCAAGAGACCCAGTACTTC.

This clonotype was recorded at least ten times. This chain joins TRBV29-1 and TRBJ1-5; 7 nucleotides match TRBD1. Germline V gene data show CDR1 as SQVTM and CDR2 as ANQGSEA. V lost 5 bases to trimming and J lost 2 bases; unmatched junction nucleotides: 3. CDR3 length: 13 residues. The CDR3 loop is CSVRTGRNQPQHF. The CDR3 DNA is TGCAGCGTTAGGACAGGCCGCAATCAGCCCCAGCATTTT.